The next 25 T cell receptor beta chains were all read from a single sample in a study of T cells in Graves' hyperthyroidism and ophthalmopathy. TCR beta CDR3 regions were amplified from RNA. The study used the HTBI primer set for a first-round RT-PCR of the TCR CDR3. TCRdb fed the multiplex PCR reads into MiXCR, producing one record per CDR3 protein. The repertoire holds some 500,000 distinct CDR3 sequences, with around 22% as singletons. Sample: blood. The receptors shown here come from a woman aged 25-40 years with Graves' ophthalmopathy.

This chain links TRBV24-1 with TRBJ2-7; D uncertain. The CDR3 is 11 residues long. The germline gives CDR1 KGHDR, CDR2 SFDVKD. Trimming removed 1 base from V and 6 bases from J, with 3 bases in between. The CDR3 loop is CATSDFGEQYF. The DNA for the CDR3 is TGTGCCACCAGTGATTTCGGCGAGCAGTACTTC.

This chain connects TRBV28 to TRBJ2-7; the D call may be TRBD1 or TRBD2 (5 bases each). Germline CDR1 is MDHEN and CDR2 is SYDVKM. The CDR3 consists of 16 residues. The V end was cut by 5 bases, the J end by 2 bases, with 19 bases between. The CDR3 nucleotides are TGTGCCAGCAGTACACCGGGACGATACCTTACCTACGAGCAGTACTTC. Translation: CASSTPGRYLTYEQYF.

There are many counts of this clonotype. The chain links TRBV11-2 to TRBJ2-3, with 9 bases fitting TRBD2. Germline V gene sequence: CDR1 SGHAT, CDR2 FQNNGV. The ends lost 5 bases at V and 8 bases at J; junction bases unmatched: 11. CDR3 length: 15 amino acids. The CDR3 bases are TGTGCCAGCAGCACGCTTGCGGGGGGGCAGGGTACGCAGTATTTT. Translating it yields CASSTLAGGQGTQYF.

This sequence joins TRBV12-3 or TRBV12-4 and TRBJ1-2; 10 positions agree with TRBD1. Trimming took 5 bases from V and 8 from J; bases not matched to a gene: 8. The CDR3 totals 14 residues. CDR3 loop: CASSPSDRGCGYTF. The CDR3 bases are TGTGCCAGCAGTCCGTCGGACAGGGGGTGCGGCTACACCTTC.

This clonotype was picked up many times. This chain links TRBV6-5 with TRBJ2-7, with 7 bases identical to TRBD2. The germline V gene has CDR1 MNHEY and CDR2 SVGAGI. The CDR3 has 15 amino acids. The J segment lost 0 bases and the V segment lost 2 bases, leaving 4 bases of the junction unmatched. The CDR3 region has the DNA TGTGCCAGCAGTTACGCTCCGGGGGGCTCCTACGAGCAGTACTTC. It is translated as CASSYAPGGSYEQYF.

With respect to this clonotype: Sequence at one end of the junction differs from germline and may be a read error. This chain links TRBV6-2 or TRBV6-3 with TRBJ2-2; D possibly matches TRBD1 or TRBD2 (5 bases each). The CDR3 is 16 residues long. CDR1 and CDR2 from the germline V gene are MNHEY and SVGEGT. CDR3 coding DNA: TGTTCCAGCAGTTACGGAGGCAGGGTGGCGCCCGGGGAGCTGTTTTTT. This codes for CSSSYGGRVAPGELFF.

The J gene is TRBJ2-5, the V gene TRBV7-8, with 8 bases fitting TRBD1. This CDR3 spans 15 amino acids. Germline loops: CDR1 SGHVS, CDR2 FQNEAQ. V lost 5 bases to trimming and J lost 4 bases; unmatched junction nucleotides: 9. As DNA, the CDR3 is TGTGCCAGCAGCATCCTCTTCAGGGGGCTAGAGACCCAGTACTTC. Amino acid sequence: CASSILFRGLETQYF.

This clonotype has only a few counts. V is TRBV18 and J is TRBJ1-3, with D unresolved. Trimming took 0 bases from V and 0 from J, leaving 12 bases between them. Germline CDR1 reads KGHSH; CDR2 reads LQKENI. This CDR3 has 17 residues. CDR3 bases: TGTGCCAGCTCACCACCAGTACAAAAAGCCTCTGGAAACACCATATATTTT. Amino acid sequence: CASSPPVQKASGNTIYF.

This clonotype came up many times. The rearrangement uses TRBV7-9 and TRBJ2-5, with 7 bases identical to TRBD1. This CDR3 spans 13 amino acids. V dropped 3 bases and J dropped 3; count of bases not matched to a gene: 1. Germline V lookup: CDR1 SEHNR, CDR2 FQNEAQ (reference sequence). The CDR3 is CASSFTGEETQYF. The DNA for the CDR3 is TGTGCCAGCAGCTTTACAGGGGAAGAGACCCAGTACTTC.

This clonotype has at least ten counts. The chain combines TRBV6-2 or TRBV6-3 with TRBJ2-7; D not certain. Germline lookup yields CDR1 MNHEY and CDR2 SVGEGT. With 0 bases removed from V and 6 bases from J, the gap between germline ends came to 12 bases. CDR3 length: 14 residues. CDR3 protein: CASSYSIGSGEQYF. The CDR3 DNA is TGTGCCAGCAGTTACTCGATTGGTTCGGGCGAGCAGTACTTC.

On this clonotype itself: One base away lies a much larger clone, so this may be a sequencing read error. The chain links TRBV7-9 to TRBJ2-2; 7 positions agree with TRBD1. Looked up from germline, CDR1 is SEHNR and CDR2 is FQNEAQ (reference sequence). The length of the CDR3 is 15 residues. J lost 7 bases, V lost 2 bases, and 7 bases had no gene match. DNA for the CDR3: TGTGCCAGCAGCTTACTACAGGGGCTCATCGGGGAGCTGTTTTTT. Translating gives CASSLLQGLIGELFF.

The sample holds many counts of this clonotype. The rearrangement joins TRBV27 to TRBJ1-1, with D maybe TRBD1 (5 bases). In germline, CDR1 is MNHEY, CDR2 SMNVEV (reference sequence). The CDR3 is 13 amino acids. V was shortened by 5 bases and J by 3 bases, with 10 bases between the two germline ends. The DNA of the CDR3 is TGTGCCAGCAGTATTAGGGGTGACACTGAAGCTTTCTTT. Its translation is CASSIRGDTEAFF.

There are many counts of this clonotype. The chain is built from TRBV13 and TRBJ2-7; tentative D call: TRBD1 (6 bases). V was pared by 0 bases and J by 7 bases, with 10 bases between. CDR1 PRHDT and CDR2 FYEKMQ come from the germline V gene (reference sequence). The CDR3 consists of 13 residues. CDR3 region: CASSLGRDNEQYF. CDR3 sequence (DNA): TGTGCCAGCAGCTTAGGCCGGGACAATGAGCAGTACTTC.

This clonotype turned up a few times. This sequence joins TRBV3-1 and TRBJ2-7, with a possible D match to TRBD1 (6 bases). V was pared by 1 base and J by 9 bases, with 7 bases between. This CDR3 comprises 11 residues. Germline lookup yields CDR1 LGHDT and CDR2 YNNKEL (reference sequence). CDR3 sequence: CASSQGRGQYF. In DNA, the CDR3 is TGTGCCAGCAGCCAAGGCAGGGGGCAGTACTTC.

This clonotype was detected many times. The V call is TRBV6-5, the J call TRBJ1-3; 9 bases are a match to TRBD1. The V gene's germline CDR1 is MNHEY and CDR2 SVGAGI. Unmatched junction bases numbered 3, after V lost 6 bases and J lost 3 bases. This CDR3 has 14 residues. CDR3 protein: CASRGTGNGNTIYF. The CDR3 DNA sequence: TGTGCCAGCAGGGGGACAGGGAATGGAAACACCATATATTTT.

This clonotype was seen only a few times. The chain is built from TRBV5-6 and TRBJ1-6; TRBD1 is a possible D gene (5 bases). Trimming cost V 0 bases and J 11 bases, with 15 bases left between them. CDR3 size: 15 residues. The germline V gene has CDR1 SGHDT and CDR2 YYEEEE. The CDR3 region is CASSLVAGTGAPLHF. In nucleotides, the CDR3 is TGTGCCAGCAGCTTGGTAGCCGGTACGGGGGCACCCCTCCACTTT.

This clonotype was recorded at least ten times. The chain couples TRBV18 to TRBJ1-2; TRBD1 is a possible D gene (6 bases). The CDR3 spans 16 residues. Germline CDR1 is KGHSH and CDR2 is LQKENI. Trimming removed 0 bases from V and 1 base from J, with 12 bases in between. This CDR3 reads CASSPPPGQRNYGYTF. The CDR3 DNA sequence: TGTGCCAGCTCACCACCTCCCGGACAGCGTAACTATGGCTACACCTTC.

This chain joins TRBV18 and TRBJ2-7; 7 positions agree with TRBD1. The CDR3 consists of 16 residues. Germline CDR1 reads KGHSH; CDR2 reads LQKENI. V shed 4 bases and J 5 bases; nucleotides not matched to a gene: 14. CDR3 residues: CASSLASPATGNEQYF. CDR3 in DNA: TGTGCCAGCTCACTCGCCTCACCGGCGACAGGGAACGAGCAGTACTTC.

The rearrangement uses TRBV3-1 and TRBJ2-2; no firm D call. CDR1 and CDR2 (germline): LGHDT, YNNKEL (reference sequence). The CDR3 loop spans 16 amino acids. Trimming stripped 4 bases from V and 1 base from J, with 13 bases between. The CDR3 here is CASSPDLTLNTGELFF. CDR3 DNA: TGTGCCAGCAGCCCAGACTTGACACTGAACACCGGGGAGCTGTTTTTT.

J is TRBJ1-3 and V is TRBV12-3 or TRBV12-4; D unresolved. The V end was cut by 6 bases, the J end by 0 bases, with 12 bases between. The CDR3 spans 15 residues. Here the CDR3 DNA reads TGTGCCAGCAGAACGCGGGCATTCTCTGGAAACACCATATATTTT. Protein sequence: CASRTRAFSGNTIYF.

V gene TRBV6-1 combines with J gene TRBJ2-5; 13 bases map to TRBD2. The V gene end was trimmed by 9 bases and the J gene end by 4 bases; junction bases not matched to a gene: 5. The CDR3 sequence is 14 residues long. Germline CDR1 and CDR2: MNHNS and SASEGT. The CDR3 DNA reads TGTGCCAGTTGGACTAGCGGGGGCGGAGAGACCCAGTACTTC. This codes for CASWTSGGGETQYF.

This clonotype was seen a few times. J is TRBJ2-7 and V is TRBV6-5, with D possibly TRBD1 on 6 matching bases. The V end was cut by 2 bases, the J end by 1 base, with 9 bases between. The CDR3 consists of 14 residues. The germline V gene encodes CDR1 MNHEY and CDR2 SVGAGI. CDR3 residues: CASSYRGQSYEQYF. In nucleotides, the CDR3 is TGTGCCAGCAGTTACCGTGGACAGTCCTACGAGCAGTACTTC.

The DNA of the CDR3 is TGTGCCAGCAGTCCTTGGGATGGGGGCGGGACTGAAGCTTTCTTT. Translation gives CASSPWDGGGTEAFF. The chain couples TRBV2 to TRBJ1-1, with D possibly being TRBD1 (6 bases). The CDR3 has 15 residues. Per the germline V gene, CDR1 is SNHLY and CDR2 is FYNNEI. Deletions cut 5 bases from V and 5 bases from J, with 18 bases between.

The chain links TRBV6-4 to TRBJ2-3; 7 nucleotides line up with TRBD1. Trimming took 5 bases from V and 2 from J; bases not matched to a gene: 4. The CDR3 is 14 amino acids. Germline CDR1 reads MRHNA; CDR2 reads SNTAGT. This CDR3 is CASSLGTVTDTQYF. The CDR3 DNA sequence: TGTGCCAGCAGTTTAGGGACAGTCACAGATACGCAGTATTTT.

This clonotype was counted a few times. The rearrangement uses TRBV28 and TRBJ2-4; D gene uncertain. The germline V gene encodes CDR1 MDHEN and CDR2 SYDVKM. V was shortened by 7 bases and J by 8 bases, with 12 bases between the two germline ends. The CDR3 runs to 12 residues. In nucleotides, the CDR3 is TGTGCCAGCAAAACCCCCACACACATTCAGTACTTC. Amino acids: CASKTPTHIQYF. Complete variable domain (other parts from reference TRBV28 and TRBJ2-4): DVKVTQSSRYLVKRTGEKVFLECVQDMDHENMFWYRQDPGLGLRLIYFSYDVKMKEKGDIPEGYSVSREKKERFSLILESASTNQTSMYLCASKTPTHIQYFGAGTRLSVL.